What follows describes a single T cell receptor beta chain. This specimen comes from a study of blood T cell repertoires in COVID-19. Study overall: From T cells, B-cell-depleted T cells, or PBMCs came the material, which was cDNA or gDNA.

Sequencing was performed with immunoSEQ multiplex PCR; in TCRdb, only in-frame clones are kept and a portion is missing. This table has more than 60,000 clones, 88% appearing once. The V gene end was trimmed by 5 bases and the J gene end by 3 bases; junction bases not matched to a gene: 6. The CDR3 extends over 15 amino acids. Germline V gene sequence: CDR1 SGHTA, CDR2 FQGNSA. The chain is built from TRBV7-2 and TRBJ1-1; 10 nucleotides agree with TRBD1. This sequence originates from a woman in her sixties or seventies with COVID-19, enrolled during active disease. The sample taken for sequencing was peripheral blood. This CDR3 reads CASSLYGTGDTEAFF. In nucleotides, the CDR3 is TGTGCCAGCAGCCTTTATGGGACAGGGGACACTGAAGCTTTCTTT.